The next 14 T cell receptor beta chains were all read from a single sample in a study of graft-versus-host responses after intestinal transplantation. The assay was immunoSEQ multiplex PCR, and TCRdb's table has in-frame clones only and misses some. The sample holds about 130,000 clones, 85% to 95% seen once. These TCRs' antigens remain unknown. This specimen was unstimulated CD4+ T cells sorted from spleen or lymph node cells, taken before intestinal transplant. The receptors come from a human donor who received an intestinal transplant.

Written as DNA, the CDR3 is TGTGCCAGTAGTATCGGGCCTATGAACACTGAAGCTTTCTTT. Amino acid sequence: CASSIGPMNTEAFF. J is TRBJ1-1 and V is TRBV19; D is unresolved. The V gene's germline CDR1 is LNHDA and CDR2 SQIVND (reference sequence). The CDR3 extends over 14 amino acids. Trimming took 3 bases from V and 0 from J, leaving 8 bases between them.

The chain links TRBV28 to TRBJ2-7; TRBD2 agrees at 13 bases. The CDR3 covers 18 residues. Germline-derived CDR1 and CDR2 are MDHEN and SYDVKM. With V trimmed by 2 bases and J by 3 bases, 10 bases remained unmatched. CDR3 in amino acids: CASSLELAGGPRSYEQYF. CDR3 nucleotide sequence: TGTGCCAGCAGTTTAGAACTAGCGGGAGGGCCCAGGAGCTACGAGCAGTACTTC.

The chain links TRBV11-1 to TRBJ2-6; D is unclear. This CDR3 region has 16 residues. Germline lookup yields CDR1 SGHAT and CDR2 FQDESV (reference sequence). V was shortened by 1 base and J by 0 bases, with 7 bases between the two germline ends. The CDR3: CASSLGVVSGANVLTF. The CDR3 DNA reads as TGTGCCAGCAGCTTAGGGGTGGTCTCTGGGGCCAACGTCCTGACTTTC.

The table lists this clone with a count of one. The chain has TRBV6-5 and TRBJ2-7; D gene ambiguous. This CDR3 spans 13 amino acids. CDR1 and CDR2 (germline): MNHEY, SVGAGI. The V gene lost 5 bases and the J gene lost 1 base, with 9 bases spanning the gap. The CDR3 DNA is TGTGCCAGCAGTGTATCCAGGTCCTACGAGCAGTACTTC. This codes for CASSVSRSYEQYF.

The rearrangement joins TRBV5-5 to TRBJ1-4; 7 nucleotides line up with TRBD1. V shed 5 bases, J shed 8 bases, and the junction held 12 bases outside the gene matches. Germline assignment: CDR1 SGHKS and CDR2 YYEKEE (reference sequence). CDR3 length equals 15 residues. CDR3 protein: CASRSTGAPGEKLFF. The CDR3 nucleotides read TGTGCCAGCAGATCCACAGGGGCCCCAGGAGAAAAACTGTTTTTT.

The chain employs TRBV27 and TRBJ1-1, with 7 bases identical to TRBD1. J gave up 6 bases and V 6 bases, and 13 bases lay outside the gene matches. Germline-derived CDR1 and CDR2 are MNHEY and SMNVEV (reference sequence). This CDR3 comprises 15 residues. The CDR3 bases are TGTGCCAGCAGGGTTTCCGGACAGGCCCTCCCTGAAGCTTTCTTT. Translating it yields CASRVSGQALPEAFF.

Note on this clone: The identical CDR3 is also encoded by other nucleotide sequences in the sample. The chain has TRBV7-7 and TRBJ2-5; D may match TRBD1 or TRBD2 (6 bases each). CDR1 and CDR2 from the germline V gene are SSHAT and FNYEAQ (reference sequence). The V end lost 1 base, the J end lost 2 bases, and 11 bases lay between the germline ends. This CDR3 has 15 residues. In DNA form, the CDR3 reads TGTGCCAGCAGCTTAGTTGGGGGGCCACAAGAGACCCAGTACTTC. As protein: CASSLVGGPQETQYF. Full variable domain (missing parts from reference TRBV7-7 and TRBJ2-5): GAGVSQSPRYKVTKRGQDVTLRCDPISSHATLYWYQQALGQGPEFLTYFNYEAQPDKSGLPSDRFSAERPEGSISTLTIQRTEQRDSAMYRCASSLVGGPQETQYFGPGTRLLVL.

The CDR3 spells CASSFGGQSQETQYF. CDR3 coding DNA: TGTGCCAGCAGTTTTGGAGGACAGAGCCAAGAGACCCAGTACTTC. This sequence joins TRBV28 and TRBJ2-5, with a possible D match to TRBD1 (6 bases). The CDR3 covers 15 residues. CDR1 is MDHEN, CDR2 SYDVKM, per germline. Trimming removed 3 bases from V and 1 base from J, with 12 bases in between.

The rearrangement uses TRBV5-3 and TRBJ1-5, with 7 bases lining up with TRBD1. TRBV5-3 is given ORF status, its function remaining uncertain. This CDR3 is 17 amino acids long. The V gene end was trimmed by 4 bases and the J gene end by 0 bases; junction bases not matched to a gene: 10. The CDR3 bases are TGTGCCAGAAGCAGCGGGACAGCCGAAGATAGCAATCAGCCCCAGCATTTT. This encodes CARSSGTAEDSNQPQHF.

J is TRBJ2-7 and V is TRBV5-1; TRBD2 agrees at 8 bases. Germline-derived CDR1 and CDR2 are SGHRS and YFSETQ. V was clipped by 1 base and J by 1 base; unmatched bases: 7. The CDR3 covers 16 residues. The DNA of the CDR3 is TGCGCCAGCAGCTTGTCGGGGGGGACACGATCCTACGAGCAGTACTTC. Translating it yields CASSLSGGTRSYEQYF.

The chain couples TRBV18 to TRBJ2-3, with a tentative D call TRBD1 (5 bases). The ends were cut back, 8 bases at V and 3 bases at J, with 18 bases in the middle. CDR1 and CDR2 from the germline V gene are KGHSH and LQKENI. The CDR3 has 15 residues. The CDR3 is CASTILGASTDTQYF. CDR3 sequence (DNA): TGTGCCAGCACGATATTAGGGGCTAGTACAGATACGCAGTATTTT.

This chain uses TRBV18 with TRBJ2-3, with 12 bases lining up with TRBD1. The germline CDR1 and CDR2 sequences are KGHSH and LQKENI. This CDR3 contains 16 residues. Losses at the gene ends were 2 bases for V and 3 bases for J; bases not matched to a gene: 3. The CDR3 sequence is CASSPLGQGATDTQYF. The CDR3 region has the DNA TGTGCCAGCTCACCATTGGGACAGGGGGCAACAGATACGCAGTATTTT.

This chain links TRBV10-3 with TRBJ2-3; 7 bases map to TRBD1. The J segment lost 2 bases and the V segment lost 5 bases, leaving 4 bases of the junction unmatched. This CDR3 has 14 residues. Germline V gives CDR1 ENHRY, CDR2 SYGVKD. The chain's CDR3 is CAISQGTDTDTQYF. The CDR3 nucleotides are TGTGCCATCAGTCAAGGGACAGACACAGATACGCAGTATTTT.

This clone was detected only once. The chain links TRBV28 to TRBJ2-7; weak D call: TRBD1 (5 bases). The CDR3 is 14 residues long. Germline CDR1 reads MDHEN; CDR2 reads SYDVKM. V lost 5 bases to trimming and J lost 6 bases, with 17 bases between them. The CDR3 DNA reads TGTGCCAGCAGTACTCTCAGGGCCCCAAGCGAGCAGTACTTC. It encodes CASSTLRAPSEQYF.